Shown below are 27 T cell receptor beta chains from a single sample sequenced in a study of CXCR3-negative and CXCR3-positive naive CD8 T cells (dated by TCRdb to about 2019). Overall study outcomes, separate from this receptor: Compared with CXCR3-negative naive cells, CXCR3-positive naive cells had TRB CDR3s with higher hydrophobicity (lower Kidera factor 4), lower energy, and higher strength and volume indices.

Their specific antigens are unknown. Data came from a NextSeq 550. The Human TCR Profiling Kit (MiLaboratory) was used to prepare UMI-labeled 5' RACE TRB cDNA libraries. TCRdb reprocessed the reads, so every CDR3 protein sequence counts as one entry and DNA is not shown. The sample has 6,000 or so distinct CDR3 sequences on record. 1.7% of the sample lies in the top ten. Material: naive CXCR3+ CD8+ T cells from blood. Reading the label with the study, this specimen's cell subset or site is: CD45RO-CCR7+CD27+CD95- naive CD8+ T cells expressing CXCR3 (TNR3+). The receptors come from a human donor in good health. Some clones in this sample may be carry-over from other donors' samples.

The chain has TRBV18 and TRBJ2-7; TCRdb's D gene call, TRBD1, goes unchecked for lack of DNA. Looked up from germline, CDR1 is KGHSH and CDR2 is LQKENI. This CDR3 is 14 amino acids long. The CDR3: CASSPGQGAYEQYF.

The J gene is TRBJ1-1, the V gene TRBV7-9; the TCRdb D gene call, TRBD1, has no DNA to confirm it. Germline V lookup: CDR1 SEHNR, CDR2 FQNEAQ (reference sequence). The CDR3 totals 13 residues. CDR3 protein: CASSSGERTEAFF.

The CDR3 spells CASSLQVNYGYTF. The V gene is TRBV27, the J gene TRBJ1-2. CDR1 is MNHEY, CDR2 SMNVEV, per germline (reference sequence). The CDR3 sequence is 13 residues long.

The chain couples TRBV29-1 to TRBJ2-7; absent DNA, TCRdb's TRBD1 call cannot be checked. The CDR3 length is 12 residues. In germline, CDR1 is SQVTM, CDR2 ANQGSEA. The CDR3 here is CSVGDRGNEQYF.

The chain recombines TRBV9 with TRBJ2-7; no DNA is available, so the TRBD1 call from TCRdb remains unchecked. This CDR3 contains 14 residues. Per germline, CDR1 SGDLS and CDR2 YYNGEE. The CDR3: CASSVSQGDYEQYF.

This clonotype is labeled medium-sized based on frequency. The chain combines TRBV19 with TRBJ1-1; the D gene TCRdb calls, TRBD1, cannot be checked with no DNA. The CDR3 has 14 amino acids. CDR1 LNHDA and CDR2 SQIVND come from the germline V gene (reference sequence). CDR3 sequence: CASSNTGWDTEAFF.

The rearrangement uses TRBV29-1 and TRBJ2-5; the TCRdb call, TRBD1, lacks DNA for checking. The CDR3 contains 14 residues. Germline CDR1 SQVTM, CDR2 ANQGSEA. Here the CDR3 reads CSVESGAVWETQYF.

Measured by frequency, this clonotype is medium-sized. The rearrangement links TRBV10-3 to TRBJ1-1; TCRdb proposes TRBD1, but this gene call is untestable without DNA. Germline V CDR1 and CDR2: ENHRY, SYGVKD. The CDR3 has 16 residues. The CDR3 sequence: CAISESWETGLAQAFF.

Measured by frequency, this clonotype is medium-sized (0.01 to 0.1%). The J gene is TRBJ2-7, the V gene TRBV20-1; TCRdb selects TRBD1, and the lack of DNA leaves this call unchecked. Germline lookup yields CDR1 DFQATT and CDR2 SNEGSKA (reference sequence). The CDR3 consists of 14 residues. CDR3 sequence: CSASRTGFSYEQYF.

CDR3 loop: CASSSYPLASSSYEQYF. The V gene is TRBV5-1, the J gene TRBJ2-7; TCRdb reports TRBD2, a call that lacks DNA to check it against. CDR3 length equals 17 residues. Germline CDR1 and CDR2: SGHRS and YFSETQ.

V usage is TRBV29-1 and J usage is TRBJ2-7. CDR3 length: 12 amino acids. Germline assignment: CDR1 SQVTM and CDR2 ANQGSEA. This chain's CDR3 is CSVARGSDEQYF.

The V call is TRBV10-3, the J call TRBJ2-1; TCRdb indicates TRBD2, and absent DNA this call remains unverified. Germline CDR1 and CDR2: ENHRY and SYGVKD. This CDR3 comprises 14 residues. The CDR3 region is CAISETSSHNEQFF.

V usage is TRBV6-5 and J usage is TRBJ2-7. In germline, CDR1 is MNHEY, CDR2 SVGAGI. This CDR3 spans 13 amino acids. The CDR3 region is CASSLDVGYEQYF.

The chain couples TRBV10-3 to TRBJ2-2. The CDR3 length is 13 residues. Germline V gene sequence: CDR1 ENHRY, CDR2 SYGVKD. The CDR3 sequence: CASRHSHTGELFF.

V gene TRBV18 combines with J gene TRBJ2-5. The CDR3 extends over 15 amino acids. Looked up from germline, CDR1 is KGHSH and CDR2 is LQKENI. This CDR3 is CASSSTGGRQETQYF.

This clonotype registers medium-sized by frequency. The V gene is TRBV29-1, the J gene TRBJ2-1; TCRdb's assignment of TRBD1 cannot be checked, as there is no DNA. The CDR3 is 11 residues long. Germline loops: CDR1 SQVTM, CDR2 ANQGSEA. The CDR3 loop reads CSAPGGREQFF.

CDR3 protein: CSADSYNEQFF. The chain combines TRBV29-1 with TRBJ2-1; TCRdb picks TRBD1, but there is no DNA to check that call. Germline V gene lookup returns CDR1 SQVTM and CDR2 ANQGSEA. There are 11 residues in the CDR3.

V is TRBV29-1 and J is TRBJ2-7; TCRdb designates TRBD2, a call that cannot be tested without DNA. CDR3 length: 13 amino acids. The germline V gene has CDR1 SQVTM and CDR2 ANQGSEA. Here the CDR3 reads CSARSSGAYEQYF.

The chain combines TRBV20-1 with TRBJ1-4; the TCRdb D gene call, TRBD1, has no DNA to confirm it. The CDR3 contains 14 residues. Germline V gives CDR1 DFQATT, CDR2 SNEGSKA (reference sequence). This CDR3 reads CSARESTVNEKLFF.

Its frequency marks this clonotype as medium-sized. V and J are TRBV4-3 and TRBJ2-1. The CDR3 runs 14 residues. Germline assignment: CDR1 LGHNA and CDR2 YSLEER. This CDR3 reads CASSHGSSYNEQFF.

This clonotype is called large (0.1 to 1%) based on its frequency. This sequence joins TRBV27 and TRBJ1-5. The CDR3 length is 15 residues. The germline V gene encodes CDR1 MNHEY and CDR2 SMNVEV (reference sequence). The CDR3 is CASSFGGGLNQPQHF.

The chain employs TRBV29-1 and TRBJ2-7; the TCRdb call, TRBD1, lacks DNA for checking. Per germline, CDR1 SQVTM and CDR2 ANQGSEA. The CDR3 consists of 13 residues. CDR3 amino acids: CSVWTESSYEQYF.

The V gene is TRBV6-2 or TRBV6-3, the J gene TRBJ2-5; the D call from TCRdb, TRBD1, cannot be confirmed without DNA. The germline gives CDR1 MNHEY, CDR2 SVGEGT. The CDR3 extends over 17 amino acids. The CDR3 loop reads CASSYSVAGAIQETQYF.

In terms of frequency, this clonotype is medium-sized (0.01 to 0.1%). The chain combines TRBV7-9 with TRBJ2-7; as DNA is missing, the TRBD1 call by TCRdb cannot be tested. The CDR3 contains 15 residues. Germline V gene data show CDR1 as SEHNR and CDR2 as FQNEAQ (reference sequence). The CDR3 spells CASSWTLDSPDEQYF.

Judged by frequency, this clonotype is medium-sized. The chain is built from TRBV20-1 and TRBJ1-1. Looked up from germline, CDR1 is DFQATT and CDR2 is SNEGSKA (reference sequence). The CDR3 sequence is 13 residues long. The CDR3 spells CSATGSMNTEAFF.

J is TRBJ1-4 and V is TRBV20-1; TCRdb returns TRBD1, unconfirmable since there is no DNA. The germline V gene has CDR1 DFQATT and CDR2 SNEGSKA (reference sequence). This CDR3 is built from 14 residues. The CDR3 region is CSARDEATNEKLFF.

This rearrangement joins TRBV7-2 to TRBJ1-2; the D call of TRBD1 rests on TCRdb alone, since no DNA is present to check it. Germline CDR1 is SGHTA and CDR2 is FQGNSA. The CDR3 consists of 15 residues. CDR3 in amino acids: CASSPSGTGNYGYTF.